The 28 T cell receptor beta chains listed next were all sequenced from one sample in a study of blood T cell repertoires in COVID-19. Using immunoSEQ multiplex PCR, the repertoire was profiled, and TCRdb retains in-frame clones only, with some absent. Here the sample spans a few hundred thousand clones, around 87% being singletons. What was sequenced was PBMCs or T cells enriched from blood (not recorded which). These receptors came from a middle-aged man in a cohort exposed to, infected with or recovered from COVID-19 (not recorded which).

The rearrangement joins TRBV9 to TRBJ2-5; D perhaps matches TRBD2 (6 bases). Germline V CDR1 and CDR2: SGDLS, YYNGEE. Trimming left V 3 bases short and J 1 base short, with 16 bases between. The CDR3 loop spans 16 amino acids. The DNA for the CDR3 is TGTGCCAGCAGCGCGGAGGGACGAGGCGGCCAAGAGACCCAGTACTTC. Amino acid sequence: CASSAEGRGGQETQYF.

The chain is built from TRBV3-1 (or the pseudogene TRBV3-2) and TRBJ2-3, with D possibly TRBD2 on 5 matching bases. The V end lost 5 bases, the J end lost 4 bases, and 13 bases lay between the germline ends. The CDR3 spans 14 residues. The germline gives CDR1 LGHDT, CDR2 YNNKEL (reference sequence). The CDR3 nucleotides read TGTGCCAGCAGCAATCCGGGATCTTCAGATACGCAGTATTTT. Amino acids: CASSNPGSSDTQYF.

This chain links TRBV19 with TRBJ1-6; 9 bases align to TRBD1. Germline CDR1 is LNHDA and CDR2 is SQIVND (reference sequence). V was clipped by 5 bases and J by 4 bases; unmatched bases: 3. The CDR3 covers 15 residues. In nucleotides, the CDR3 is TGTGCCAGTAGTGGGACAGGGAAGTATAATTCACCCCTCCACTTT. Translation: CASSGTGKYNSPLHF.

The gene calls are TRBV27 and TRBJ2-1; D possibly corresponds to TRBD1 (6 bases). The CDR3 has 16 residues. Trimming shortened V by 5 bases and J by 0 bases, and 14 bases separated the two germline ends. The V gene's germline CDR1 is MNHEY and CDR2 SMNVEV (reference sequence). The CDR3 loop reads CASSRQQGVSYNEQFF. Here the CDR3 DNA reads TGTGCCAGCAGTCGTCAACAGGGAGTCTCCTACAATGAGCAGTTCTTC.

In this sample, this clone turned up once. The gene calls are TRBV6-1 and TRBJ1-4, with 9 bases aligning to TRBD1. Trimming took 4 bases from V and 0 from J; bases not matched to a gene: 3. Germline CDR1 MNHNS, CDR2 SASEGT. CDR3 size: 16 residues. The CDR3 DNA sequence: TGTGCCAGCAGTGTGGGACAGGGCGCAACTAATGAAAAACTGTTTTTT. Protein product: CASSVGQGATNEKLFF.

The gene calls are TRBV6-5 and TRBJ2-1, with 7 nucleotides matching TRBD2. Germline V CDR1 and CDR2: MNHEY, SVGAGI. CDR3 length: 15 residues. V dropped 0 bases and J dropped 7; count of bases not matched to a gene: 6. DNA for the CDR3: TGTGCCAGCAGTTACTCGATTAGGGAGGGGAATGAGCAGTTCTTC. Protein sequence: CASSYSIREGNEQFF.

CDR3 residues: CASSLADRGHIEQYF. CDR3 coding DNA: TGCGCCAGCAGCTTGGCGGACAGGGGGCACATCGAGCAGTACTTC. The chain joins TRBV5-1 to TRBJ2-7; 11 positions agree with TRBD1. V shed 0 bases and J 6 bases; nucleotides not matched to a gene: 5. The CDR3 is 15 residues long. Germline values: CDR1 SGHRS, CDR2 YFSETQ.

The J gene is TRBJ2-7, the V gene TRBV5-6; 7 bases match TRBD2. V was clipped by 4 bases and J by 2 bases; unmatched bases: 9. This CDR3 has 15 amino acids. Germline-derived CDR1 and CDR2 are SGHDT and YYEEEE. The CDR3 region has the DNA TGTGCCAGCAGCCTACTAGCGCTCACGGCCTACGAGCAGTACTTC. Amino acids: CASSLLALTAYEQYF.

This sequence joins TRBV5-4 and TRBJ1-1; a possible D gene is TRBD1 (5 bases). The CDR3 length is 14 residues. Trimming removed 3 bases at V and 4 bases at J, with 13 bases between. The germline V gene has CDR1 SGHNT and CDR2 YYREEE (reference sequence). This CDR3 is CASSWGRRGTEAFF. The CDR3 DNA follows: TGTGCCAGCAGCTGGGGACGGAGGGGCACTGAAGCTTTCTTT.

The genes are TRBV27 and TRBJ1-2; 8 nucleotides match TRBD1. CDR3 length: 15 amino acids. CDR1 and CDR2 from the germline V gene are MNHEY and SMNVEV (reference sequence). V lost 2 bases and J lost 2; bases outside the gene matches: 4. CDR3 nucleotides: TGTGCCAGCAGTTTACCCCGGACAGGGAACTATGGCTACACCTTC. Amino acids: CASSLPRTGNYGYTF.

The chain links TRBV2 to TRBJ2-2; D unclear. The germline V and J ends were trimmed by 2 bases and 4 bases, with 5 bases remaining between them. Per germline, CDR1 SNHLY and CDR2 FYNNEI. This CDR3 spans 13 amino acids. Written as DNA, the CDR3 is TGTGCCAGCAGTGAAATCTCCACCGGGGAGCTGTTTTTT. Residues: CASSEISTGELFF.

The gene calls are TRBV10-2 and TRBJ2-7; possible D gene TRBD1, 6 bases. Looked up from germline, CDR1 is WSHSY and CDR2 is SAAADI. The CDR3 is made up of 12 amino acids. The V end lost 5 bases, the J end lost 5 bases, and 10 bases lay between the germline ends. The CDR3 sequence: CASSRTVDEQYF. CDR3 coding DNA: TGCGCCAGCAGTCGGACAGTGGACGAGCAGTACTTC.

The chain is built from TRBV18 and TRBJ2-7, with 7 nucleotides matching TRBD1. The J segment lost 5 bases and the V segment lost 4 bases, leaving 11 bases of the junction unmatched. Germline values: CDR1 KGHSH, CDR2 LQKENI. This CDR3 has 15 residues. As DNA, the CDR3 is TGTGCCAGCTCACGAACGACAGGGAAAATCCACGAGCAGTACTTC. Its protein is CASSRTTGKIHEQYF. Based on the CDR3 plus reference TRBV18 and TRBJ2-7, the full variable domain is NAGVMQNPRHLVRRRGQEARLRCSPMKGHSHVYWYRQLPEEGLKFMVYLQKENIIDESGMPKERFSAEFPKEGPSILRIQQVVRGDSAAYFCASSRTTGKIHEQYFGPGTRLTVT.

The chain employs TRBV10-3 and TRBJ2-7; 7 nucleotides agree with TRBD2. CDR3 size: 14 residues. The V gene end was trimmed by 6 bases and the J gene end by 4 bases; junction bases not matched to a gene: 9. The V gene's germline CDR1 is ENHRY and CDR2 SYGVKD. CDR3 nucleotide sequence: TGTGCCATCAGGGCCGGGGAGGGGACTTACGAGCAGTACTTC. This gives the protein CAIRAGEGTYEQYF.

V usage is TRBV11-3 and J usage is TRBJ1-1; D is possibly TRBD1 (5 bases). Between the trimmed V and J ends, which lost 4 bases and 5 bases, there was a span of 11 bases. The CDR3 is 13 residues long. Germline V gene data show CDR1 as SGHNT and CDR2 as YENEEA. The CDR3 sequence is CASSSLGGTEAFF. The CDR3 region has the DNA TGTGCCAGCAGCTCTCTGGGGGGAACTGAAGCTTTCTTT.

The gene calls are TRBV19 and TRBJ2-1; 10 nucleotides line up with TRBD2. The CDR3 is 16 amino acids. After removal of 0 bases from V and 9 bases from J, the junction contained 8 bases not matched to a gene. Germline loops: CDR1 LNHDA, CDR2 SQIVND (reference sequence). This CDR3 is CASSIDLAGVGREQFF. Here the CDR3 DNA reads TGTGCCAGTAGTATAGATCTAGCGGGAGTAGGTCGTGAGCAGTTCTTC.

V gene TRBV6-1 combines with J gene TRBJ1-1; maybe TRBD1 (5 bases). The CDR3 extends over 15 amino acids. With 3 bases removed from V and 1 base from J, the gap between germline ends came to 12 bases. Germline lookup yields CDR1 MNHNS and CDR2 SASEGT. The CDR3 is CASSDPWRGNTEAFF. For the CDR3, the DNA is TGTGCCAGCAGTGACCCGTGGAGGGGGAACACTGAAGCTTTCTTT.

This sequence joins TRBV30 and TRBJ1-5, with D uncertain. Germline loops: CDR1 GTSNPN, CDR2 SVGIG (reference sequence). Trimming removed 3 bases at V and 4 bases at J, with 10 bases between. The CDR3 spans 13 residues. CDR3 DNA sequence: TGTGCCTGGAGCTCTCAGTCAAATCAGCCCCAGCATTTT. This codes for CAWSSQSNQPQHF.

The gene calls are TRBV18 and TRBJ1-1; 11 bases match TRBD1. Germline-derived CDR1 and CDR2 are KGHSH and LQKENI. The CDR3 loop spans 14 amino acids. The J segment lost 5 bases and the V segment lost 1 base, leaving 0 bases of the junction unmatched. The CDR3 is CASSPRDRGTEAFF. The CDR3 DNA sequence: TGTGCCAGCTCACCACGGGACAGGGGGACTGAAGCTTTCTTT.

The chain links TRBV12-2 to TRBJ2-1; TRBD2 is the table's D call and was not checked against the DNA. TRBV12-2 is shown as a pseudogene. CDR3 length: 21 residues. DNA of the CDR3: TGTGCAAGTCACGAAATCCGCCGGTCGGGGGTGTCTAGCGGGGGATACAATGAGCAGTTCTTC. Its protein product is CASHEIRRSGVSSGGYNEQFF.

The CDR3 DNA reads TGCGCCAGCAGTGAGGGACTAGCGGGAGATACGCAGTATTTT. Encoded protein: CASSEGLAGDTQYF. The rearrangement uses TRBV10-1 and TRBJ2-3; 11 positions match TRBD2. Per the germline V gene, CDR1 is WNHNN and CDR2 is SYGVQD (reference sequence). V lost 2 bases to trimming and J lost 5 bases; unmatched junction nucleotides: 0. CDR3 length equals 14 residues.

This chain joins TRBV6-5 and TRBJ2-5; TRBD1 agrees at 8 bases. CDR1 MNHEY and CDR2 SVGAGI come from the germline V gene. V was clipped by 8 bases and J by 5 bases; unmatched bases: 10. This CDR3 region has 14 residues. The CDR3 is CASRRRGRLETQYF. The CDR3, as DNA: TGTGCCAGCCGACGCAGGGGGCGGTTGGAGACCCAGTACTTC.

The CDR3 nucleotides are TGTGCCAGCTCACCTTACGACAGCTACGAGCAGTACTTC. Its translation is CASSPYDSYEQYF. The chain couples TRBV18 to TRBJ2-7; weak D call: TRBD1 (5 bases). Per germline, CDR1 KGHSH and CDR2 LQKENI. The CDR3 has 13 amino acids. V was trimmed by 3 bases and J by 3 bases, leaving 9 bases between them.

The CDR3 nucleotides are TGTGCCACCAGCAGGGGGACAGGGGAGAATAATTCACCCCTCCACTTT. It specifies CATSRGTGENNSPLHF. The V call is TRBV15, the J call TRBJ1-6; 10 positions agree with TRBD1. V lost 3 bases and J lost 5; bases outside the gene matches: 4. The germline gives CDR1 LNHNV, CDR2 YYDKDF (reference sequence). The CDR3 runs 16 residues.

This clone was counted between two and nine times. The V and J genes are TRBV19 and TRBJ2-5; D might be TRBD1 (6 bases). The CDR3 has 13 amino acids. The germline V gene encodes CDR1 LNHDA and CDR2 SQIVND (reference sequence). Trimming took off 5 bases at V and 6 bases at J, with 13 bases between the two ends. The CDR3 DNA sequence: TGTGCCAGTAGTCCGCTGACAGGAAAGACCCAGTACTTC. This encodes CASSPLTGKTQYF.

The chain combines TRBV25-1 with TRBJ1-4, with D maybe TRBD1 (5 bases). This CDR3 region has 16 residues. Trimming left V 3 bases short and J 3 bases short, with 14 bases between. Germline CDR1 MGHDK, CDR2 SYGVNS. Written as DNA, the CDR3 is TGTGCCAGCAGTGATCCCCGGGGGGGGTCTAATGAAAAACTGTTTTTT. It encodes CASSDPRGGSNEKLFF.

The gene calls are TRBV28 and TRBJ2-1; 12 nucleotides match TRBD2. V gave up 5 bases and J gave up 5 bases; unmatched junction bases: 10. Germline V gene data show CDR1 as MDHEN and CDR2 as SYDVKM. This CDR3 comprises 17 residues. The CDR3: CASSPGLLAGGDNEQFF. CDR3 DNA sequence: TGTGCCAGCAGTCCCGGGCTCCTAGCGGGAGGGGACAATGAGCAGTTCTTC. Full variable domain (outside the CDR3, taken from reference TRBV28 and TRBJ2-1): DVKVTQSSRYLVKRTGEKVFLECVQDMDHENMFWYRQDPGLGLRLIYFSYDVKMKEKGDIPEGYSVSREKKERFSLILESASTNQTSMYLCASSPGLLAGGDNEQFFGPGTRLTVL.

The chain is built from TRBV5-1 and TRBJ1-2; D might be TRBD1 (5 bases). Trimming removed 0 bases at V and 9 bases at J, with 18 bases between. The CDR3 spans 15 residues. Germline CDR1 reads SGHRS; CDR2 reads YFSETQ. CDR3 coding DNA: TGCGCCAGCAGCTTGGGGGGCTCTGTCCTGCAGAGCTACACCTTC. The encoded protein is CASSLGGSVLQSYTF.